Shown below are 10 T cell receptor beta chains from a single sample sequenced in a study of blood T cell repertoires in COVID-19. TCRdb's table, derived via immunoSEQ multiplex PCR, lists solely in-frame clones and lacks some. The table records hundreds of thousands of clones, roughly nine tenths of them present only once. Sequencing used PBMCs or T cells enriched from blood (not recorded which). The source is a young woman with acute COVID-19.

The chain has TRBV29-1 and TRBJ2-7; TRBD2 aligns across 10 bases. CDR1 SQVTM and CDR2 ANQGSEA come from the germline V gene. The CDR3 has 17 residues. Unmatched junction bases numbered 19, after V lost 4 bases and J lost 7 bases. The CDR3 spells CSVVLFEFSGRPGEQYF. The DNA of the CDR3 is TGCAGCGTTGTTCTGTTTGAGTTTAGCGGGAGGCCGGGAGAGCAGTACTTC.

The CDR3 sequence is CASSQLTGTATNEKLFF. As DNA, the CDR3 is TGTGCCAGCAGCCAACTCACAGGGACAGCAACTAATGAAAAACTGTTTTTT. The chain combines TRBV13 with TRBJ1-4; the match to TRBD1 covers 7 bases. After removal of 5 bases from V and 0 bases from J, the junction contained 9 bases not matched to a gene. The CDR3 is 17 residues long. Per germline, CDR1 PRHDT and CDR2 FYEKMQ (reference sequence). Together with reference TRBV13 and TRBJ1-4, the CDR3 gives the full variable domain: AAGVIQSPRHLIKEKRETATLKCYPIPRHDTVYWYQQGPGQDPQFLISFYEKMQSDKGSIPDRFSAQQFSDYHSELNMSSLELGDSALYFCASSQLTGTATNEKLFFGSGTQLSVL.

The V gene is TRBV15, the J gene TRBJ1-4; D is ambiguous. Deletions cut 10 bases from V and 0 bases from J, with 12 bases between. This CDR3 spans 14 amino acids. CDR1 is LNHNV and CDR2 is YYDKDF in the germline V gene (reference sequence). In DNA form, the CDR3 reads TGTGCCATCTCCCCTCGAGCAACTAATGAAAAACTGTTTTTT. Its protein product is CAISPRATNEKLFF. The entire variable domain, with the rest obtained from reference TRBV15 and TRBJ1-4, is as follows: DAMVIQNPRYQVTQFGKPVTLSCSQTLNHNVMYWYQQKSSQAPKLLFHYYDKDFNNEADTPDNFQSRRPNTSFCFLDIRSPGLGDTAMYLCAISPRATNEKLFFGSGTQLSVL.

In this sample, this clone turned up a few times. The chain links TRBV7-3 to TRBJ2-7; 8 bases match TRBD1. J was trimmed by 4 bases and V by 4 bases; bases with no gene match: 12. This CDR3 region has 16 residues. Germline CDR1 SGHTA, CDR2 FQGTGA. The CDR3 DNA sequence: TGTGCCAGCAGCTCTAAGGGGGGACAGGACCTTTACGAGCAGTACTTC. It encodes CASSSKGGQDLYEQYF.

The V call is TRBV20-1, the J call TRBJ2-7; TRBD1 aligns across 8 bases. The germline V gene encodes CDR1 DFQATT and CDR2 SNEGSKA (reference sequence). The CDR3 runs 12 residues. J was trimmed by 3 bases and V by 3 bases; bases with no gene match: 1. CDR3 amino acids: CSASGQGYEQYF. CDR3 nucleotide sequence: TGCAGTGCTAGTGGACAGGGCTACGAGCAGTACTTC.

CDR3 nucleotide sequence: TGTGCCAGCAGTGCCCCGGGGAATCGCTATGGCTACACCTTC. Amino acid sequence: CASSAPGNRYGYTF. The chain is built from TRBV25-1 and TRBJ1-2; no reliable D call. Germline CDR1 reads MGHDK; CDR2 reads SYGVNS. The length of the CDR3 is 14 residues. V lost 4 bases, J lost 4 bases, and 13 bases lay in between.

The chain combines TRBV7-9 with TRBJ1-5, with 7 positions matching TRBD1. The CDR3 spans 14 residues. Germline V lookup: CDR1 SEHNR, CDR2 FQNEAQ (reference sequence). V trimming: 10 bases; J trimming: 6 bases; junction bases outside the gene matches: 12. CDR3 amino acids: CATGGRQGSQPQHF. The DNA for the CDR3 is TGTGCCACCGGTGGGCGACAGGGAAGTCAGCCCCAGCATTTT. Variable domain in full (rest from reference TRBV7-9 and TRBJ1-5): DTGVSQNPRHKITKRGQNVTFRCDPISEHNRLYWYRQTLGQGPEFLTYFQNEAQLEKSRLLSDRFSAERPKGSFSTLEIQRTEQGDSAMYLCATGGRQGSQPQHFGDGTRLSIL.

The rearrangement links TRBV6-5 to TRBJ2-7, with 7 bases fitting TRBD2. The V and J ends lost 2 bases and 5 bases, in that order; junction bases with no gene match: 12. CDR3 size: 16 residues. Germline assignment: CDR1 MNHEY and CDR2 SVGAGI. This chain's CDR3 is CASSYDGTMKVDEQYF. The CDR3 nucleotides read TGTGCCAGCAGTTACGATGGGACTATGAAGGTCGACGAGCAGTACTTC.

The genes are TRBV7-3 and TRBJ1-1, with TRBD1 identical over 9 bases. Unmatched junction bases numbered 1, after V lost 5 bases and J lost 3 bases. The germline V gene has CDR1 SGHTA and CDR2 FQGTGA. This CDR3 spans 13 amino acids. The CDR3 DNA sequence: TGTGCCAGCAGCCGACAGGGGGACACTGAAGCTTTCTTT. Its translation is CASSRQGDTEAFF. The full variable domain, its missing parts supplied by reference TRBV7-3 and TRBJ1-1, is GAGVSQTPSNKVTEKGKYVELRCDPISGHTALYWYRQSLGQGPEFLIYFQGTGAADDSGLPNDRFFAVRPEGSVSTLKIQRTERGDSAVYLCASSRQGDTEAFFGQGTRLTVV.

The rearrangement joins TRBV7-2 to TRBJ1-6; unclear D gene. This CDR3 has 19 amino acids. V lost 1 base and J 1 base, leaving 17 bases between the germline ends. The germline gives CDR1 SGHTA, CDR2 FQGNSA. The CDR3 coding sequence is TGTGCCAGCAGCTTAGGAGTCATAAGAGCGGGGTCCTATAATTCACCCCTCCACTTT. Protein sequence: CASSLGVIRAGSYNSPLHF.